These 21 T cell receptor beta chains originate from one sample sequenced in a study of somatic mutations in cytotoxic T cells in rheumatoid arthritis. The repertoire was sequenced with immunoSEQ multiplex PCR; TCRdb's copy has only in-frame clones and lacks some. Among 35,000 to 40,000 clones listed, under 90% were seen once. The source material was CD8+ T cells sorted from blood. The receptors were gathered from a man aged 35 to 55 in good health.

This sequence joins TRBV30 and TRBJ2-3; D is perhaps TRBD2 (5 bases). From germline, CDR1 is GTSNPN and CDR2 SVGIG (reference sequence). This CDR3 contains 13 residues. The V end was cut by 5 bases, the J end by 3 bases, with 12 bases between. The CDR3 DNA is TGTGCCTGGGCGGGCGGGTGGACAGATACGCAGTATTTT. This translates into CAWAGGWTDTQYF. Together with reference TRBV30 and TRBJ2-3, the CDR3 gives the full variable domain: SQTIHQWPATLVQPVGSPLSLECTVEGTSNPNLYWYRQAAGRGLQLLFYSVGIGQISSEVPQNLSASRPQDRQFILSSKKLLLSDSGFYLCAWAGGWTDTQYFGPGTRLTVL.

The genes are TRBV7-9 and TRBJ2-7, with 8 bases lining up with TRBD2. J lost 4 bases, V lost 5 bases, and 4 bases had no gene match. The CDR3 extends over 13 amino acids. Per the germline V gene, CDR1 is SEHNR and CDR2 is FQNEAQ (reference sequence). As DNA, the CDR3 is TGTGCCAGCAGCGAGACTAGCGAATACGAGCAGTACTTC. This codes for CASSETSEYEQYF. Based on the CDR3 plus reference TRBV7-9 and TRBJ2-7, the full variable domain is DTGVSQNPRHKITKRGQNVTFRCDPISEHNRLYWYRQTLGQGPEFLTYFQNEAQLEKSRLLSDRFSAERPKGSFSTLEIQRTEQGDSAMYLCASSETSEYEQYFGPGTRLTVT.

The chain links TRBV7-9 to TRBJ1-2; TRBD1 might be the D (6 bases). This CDR3 region has 13 residues. Germline values: CDR1 SEHNR, CDR2 FQNEAQ (reference sequence). V was cut by 3 bases and J by 8 bases, with 13 bases left in between. CDR3 protein: CASSFVRGEGYTF. CDR3 bases: TGTGCCAGCAGCTTCGTCAGGGGTGAGGGCTACACCTTC.

V is TRBV27 and J is TRBJ2-5; 9 positions agree with TRBD1. The length of the CDR3 is 15 residues. The trim removed 0 bases at V and 4 bases at J, leaving 3 bases unmatched. Germline lookup yields CDR1 MNHEY and CDR2 SMNVEV (reference sequence). The CDR3 DNA reads TGTGCCAGCAGTTTATCAGGGACAGGGCGAGAGACCCAGTACTTC. Protein product: CASSLSGTGRETQYF.

The sample holds a few counts of this clone. The chain recombines TRBV6-4 with TRBJ2-7; D perhaps matches TRBD2 (5 bases). Looked up from germline, CDR1 is MRHNA and CDR2 is SNTAGT. This CDR3 region has 14 residues. This CDR3 reads CAPEKTKVPYEQYF. DNA for the CDR3: TGTGCTCCTGAAAAGACTAAAGTCCCCTACGAGCAGTACTTC.

J is TRBJ2-7 and V is TRBV11-2, with TRBD2 identical over 8 bases. The ends lost 0 bases at V and 6 bases at J; junction bases unmatched: 7. CDR3 length equals 15 residues. The germline gives CDR1 SGHAT, CDR2 FQNNGV. This CDR3 reads CASSLDRGGGGEQYF. The CDR3 DNA reads TGTGCCAGCAGCTTAGATCGGGGGGGTGGGGGCGAGCAGTACTTC.

In DNA, the CDR3 is TGTGCCAGCAGTGAAATTGCGGGGAGTCAAAATGAGCAGTTCTTC. It translates to CASSEIAGSQNEQFF. The V call is TRBV6-1, the J call TRBJ2-1, with a tentative D call TRBD2 (6 bases). The CDR3 extends over 15 amino acids. Between the trimmed V and J ends, which lost 2 bases and 7 bases, there was a span of 15 bases. Per germline, CDR1 MNHNS and CDR2 SASEGT.

This clone occurred a few times. The genes are TRBV27 and TRBJ2-2; D unclear. The V and J ends lost 2 bases and 4 bases respectively, with 5 bases between them. CDR1 is MNHEY and CDR2 is SMNVEV in the germline V gene (reference sequence). The CDR3 length is 13 residues. As DNA, the CDR3 is TGTGCCAGCAGTTTAGCGCTCACCGGGGAGCTGTTTTTT. It translates to CASSLALTGELFF.

This rearrangement joins TRBV6-6 to TRBJ2-5, with D uncertain. The CDR3 covers 15 residues. V shed 0 bases and J shed 1 base, with 9 bases lying between them. The germline V gene has CDR1 MNHNY and CDR2 SVGAGI (reference sequence). The CDR3 loop is CASSYSPGVQETQYF. The CDR3 coding sequence is TGTGCCAGCAGTTACTCGCCCGGAGTCCAAGAGACCCAGTACTTC.

V usage is TRBV27 and J usage is TRBJ2-1; 8 bases are a match to TRBD1. The junction had 24 bases not matched to a gene; V was cut back by 7 bases and J by 4 bases. CDR1 is MNHEY and CDR2 is SMNVEV in the germline V gene (reference sequence). There are 20 residues in the CDR3. CDR3 nucleotides: TGTGCCAGCACCTATCCCCCCGGGACAGGAGTTCATCCCCCTTACAATGAGCAGTTCTTC. This sequence encodes CASTYPPGTGVHPPYNEQFF.

V and J are TRBV15 and TRBJ2-2; D ambiguous. This CDR3 comprises 17 residues. The germline V gene encodes CDR1 LNHNV and CDR2 YYDKDF (reference sequence). V was trimmed by 0 bases and J by 1 base, leaving 12 bases between them. The CDR3 is CATSRDRASGNTGELFF. CDR3 DNA: TGTGCCACCAGCAGAGATCGGGCTAGTGGGAACACCGGGGAGCTGTTTTTT.

The chain combines TRBV28 with TRBJ2-5, with TRBD1 matching over 7 bases. Germline V CDR1 and CDR2: MDHEN, SYDVKM. V lost 4 bases to trimming and J lost 0 bases; unmatched junction nucleotides: 2. The CDR3 spans 14 residues. CDR3 coding DNA: TGTGCCAGCAGTTACACAGGGGACCAAGAGACCCAGTACTTC. It encodes CASSYTGDQETQYF.

This chain links TRBV19 with TRBJ1-2; TRBD1 might be the D (5 bases). The V end lost 4 bases, the J end lost 0 bases, and 18 bases lay between the germline ends. The germline V gene has CDR1 LNHDA and CDR2 SQIVND (reference sequence). This CDR3 has 17 residues. The chain's CDR3 is CASSKAFGAGPNYGYTF. The CDR3 DNA follows: TGTGCCAGTAGTAAAGCCTTTGGGGCAGGTCCTAACTATGGCTACACCTTC. Using reference TRBV19 and TRBJ1-2 for the parts outside the CDR3, the full variable domain is DGGITQSPKYLFRKEGQNVTLSCEQNLNHDAMYWYRQDPGQGLRLIYYSQIVNDFQKGDIAEGYSVSREKKESFPLTVTSAQKNPTAFYLCASSKAFGAGPNYGYTFGSGTRLTVV.

This clone appeared a single time. The chain links TRBV7-8 to TRBJ2-7; D is unclear. V was shortened by 3 bases and J by 7 bases, with 10 bases between the two germline ends. Per the germline V gene, CDR1 is SGHVS and CDR2 is FQNEAQ. CDR3 size: 12 residues. The CDR3, as DNA: TGTGCCAGCAGCTTGATAGGTCGGGAGCAGTACTTC. Translated, it gives CASSLIGREQYF.

The chain links TRBV6-1 to TRBJ1-2; TRBD1 matches 7 bases. Losses at the gene ends were 10 bases for V and 4 bases for J; bases not matched to a gene: 12. The CDR3 is made up of 14 amino acids. The V gene's germline CDR1 is MNHNS and CDR2 SASEGT. CDR3 sequence reads: CATNSDRVGYGYTF. The CDR3 nucleotides are TGTGCCACCAACAGCGACAGGGTTGGCTATGGCTACACCTTC.

The chain uses TRBV7-9 and TRBJ2-1; D is unresolved. This CDR3 comprises 12 residues. V was trimmed by 5 bases and J by 8 bases, leaving 10 bases between them. Looked up from germline, CDR1 is SEHNR and CDR2 is FQNEAQ (reference sequence). CDR3: CASSPTYYEQFF. The CDR3 DNA reads as TGTGCCAGCAGCCCGACTTACTATGAGCAGTTCTTC.

This clone occurred a few times. The V and J genes are TRBV4-1 and TRBJ2-7; a weak D match, TRBD2 (5 bases). The CDR3 extends over 17 amino acids. CDR1 and CDR2 (germline): MGHRA, YSYEKL. V gave up 0 bases and J gave up 0 bases, with 15 bases separating them. The chain's CDR3 is CASSQDAATGLSYEQYF. The CDR3 nucleotides are TGCGCCAGCAGCCAAGATGCGGCAACTGGACTCTCCTACGAGCAGTACTTC.

V gene TRBV9 combines with J gene TRBJ2-7; 13 bases line up with TRBD2. The CDR3 has 16 amino acids. Looked up from germline, CDR1 is SGDLS and CDR2 is YYNGEE. V gave up 3 bases and J gave up 7 bases; unmatched junction bases: 10. CDR3 sequence (DNA): TGTGCCAGCAGCGGCCCGGGACTAGCGGGGTCAGAAGAGCAGTACTTC. Amino acids: CASSGPGLAGSEEQYF.

The rearrangement joins TRBV28 to TRBJ2-7; 9 nucleotides match TRBD1. CDR3 length: 14 residues. CDR1 is MDHEN, CDR2 SYDVKM, per germline. V lost 10 bases and J lost 2; bases outside the gene matches: 9. The CDR3 DNA reads TGTGCCACCAGACCGACAGGGGGACCCTACGAGCAGTACTTC. It yields the protein CATRPTGGPYEQYF.

This clone has more than one count but fewer than ten. The CDR3 DNA reads as TGTGCCAGCAGCGTAGCAGGCTATGGCTACACCTTC. Translation: CASSVAGYGYTF. The rearrangement uses TRBV9 and TRBJ1-2; D is unresolved. This CDR3 region has 12 residues. Germline V gene sequence: CDR1 SGDLS, CDR2 YYNGEE. Trimming removed 0 bases from V and 4 bases from J, with 4 bases in between.

V is TRBV14 and J is TRBJ2-7; the D call may be TRBD1 or TRBD2 (5 bases each). The germline V gene encodes CDR1 SGHDN and CDR2 FVKESK. The CDR3 loop spans 17 amino acids. V was shortened by 0 bases and J by 5 bases, with 20 bases between the two germline ends. CDR3 region: CASSQDEGLWELDEQYF. The CDR3 bases are TGTGCCAGCAGCCAAGATGAGGGGCTTTGGGAGCTCGACGAGCAGTACTTC.